This is a list of T cell receptor beta chains from one sample in a study of shared clonotypes between healthy human individuals. TCRdb's copy holds only in-frame clones and misses some; the assay was immunoSEQ multiplex PCR. The sample holds 2 million to 2.5 million clones, roughly 93% seen once. Sample: naive CD4+ T cells from PBMCs. These receptors all stem from a man between 18 and 35 years old in good health. Some clones in this sample may be carry-over from other donors' samples. Both conserved end residues are trimmed from each CDR3. A D gene is named only where the DNA matches it firmly.

>TRBV4-3|TRBD2|TRBJ2-3
ASSQAGRGGSTDTQY
>TRBV6-1|-|TRBJ1-2
ASSNSGGPYYGYT
>TRBV19|-|TRBJ1-3
ASSAGTAGNTIY
>TRBV28|-|TRBJ1-2
ATPSGATTTYGYT
>TRBV6-1|TRBD2|TRBJ2-3
ASSGAGVSTDTQY
>TRBV2|-|TRBJ1-5
ASSGWGGDYSNQPQH
>TRBV11-1|-|TRBJ2-1
ASSLGAALYNEQF
>TRBV28|-|TRBJ1-2
ASSPPGGAGYGYT
>TRBV28|-|TRBJ2-4
ASRSGGVDIQY
>TRBV27|-|TRBJ1-4
ASSSNEKLF
>TRBV10-3|-|TRBJ2-4
AISESGMGDIQY
>TRBV6-5|-|TRBJ1-2
ASSYNRRDYGYT
>TRBV5-1|-|TRBJ1-3
ASGSGNTIY
>TRBV7-6|TRBD2|TRBJ2-5
ASTPGSLAGIQETQY
>TRBV6-5|-|TRBJ1-1
ASSYSRQHMNTEAF
>TRBV9|-|TRBJ1-2
ASSAQGGLNGYT
>TRBV7-9|-|TRBJ2-1
ASGRESNEQF
>TRBV6-1|TRBD2|TRBJ2-1
ASSEGTSRSGIGDWEQF
>TRBV11-3|-|TRBJ1-1
ASSSGHAEAF